The 7 T cell receptor beta chains in this list originate from one sample, sequenced in a study of response to subunit inactivated influenza vaccine. TCRdb reanalysed the RT-PCR reads using MiXCR and keeps one entry per CDR3 protein. The data contain 800,000 to 1,000,000 distinct CDR3 sequences, 21% of them singletons. Sequencing used PBMCs from blood, obtained about 5 days after vaccination. These receptor sequences come from a man aged 45-60 years who received an inactivated influenza vaccine.

The chain employs TRBV9 and TRBJ2-2, with 9 bases lining up with TRBD2. The CDR3 totals 17 residues. V was pared by 0 bases and J by 0 bases, with 3 bases of the junction left unmatched. Germline lookup yields CDR1 SGDLS and CDR2 YYNGEE. CDR3 nucleotides: TGTGCCAGCAGCGTAGGTCTAGCGGGACCGAACACCGGGGAGCTGTTTTTT. This encodes CASSVGLAGPNTGELFF.

This clonotype was counted a few times. The V and J genes are TRBV5-1 and TRBJ2-5, with D perhaps matching TRBD1 (6 bases). V shed 0 bases and J shed 2 bases, with 14 bases lying between them. The germline V gene encodes CDR1 SGHRS and CDR2 YFSETQ. The CDR3 runs to 16 residues. CDR3 amino acids: CASSLGINRVQETQYF. The DNA of the CDR3 is TGCGCCAGCAGCTTGGGGATCAACAGGGTACAAGAGACCCAGTACTTC.

CDR3 sequence: CSVDRALETQYF. CDR3 in DNA: TGCAGCGTGGACAGGGCTTTAGAGACCCAGTACTTC. The chain couples TRBV29-1 to TRBJ2-5, with 8 bases identical to TRBD1. V gave up 6 bases and J gave up 4 bases; unmatched junction bases: 4. This CDR3 region has 12 residues. Germline CDR1 SQVTM, CDR2 ANQGSEA.

The chain joins TRBV12-3 or TRBV12-4 to TRBJ1-1, with a weak D call TRBD1 (5 bases). The length of the CDR3 is 14 residues. Trimming took off 8 bases at V and 0 bases at J, with 13 bases between the two ends. In nucleotides, the CDR3 is TGTGCCAGCCGGGACGGAAACATGAACACTGAAGCTTTCTTT. Translation gives CASRDGNMNTEAFF.

This clonotype was recorded once. The rearrangement joins TRBV6-1 to TRBJ1-2; no clear D gene. Between the trimmed V and J ends, which lost 0 bases and 4 bases, there was a span of 12 bases. This CDR3 has 15 residues. The germline V gene has CDR1 MNHNS and CDR2 SASEGT. CDR3 in amino acids: CASSEALGNGYGYTF. The CDR3, as DNA: TGTGCCAGCAGTGAAGCGCTGGGTAATGGCTATGGCTACACCTTC.

The chain employs TRBV29-1 and TRBJ2-1; D is unclear. V gave up 0 bases and J gave up 10 bases, with 16 bases separating them. The CDR3 consists of 14 residues. The germline CDR1 and CDR2 sequences are SQVTM and ANQGSEA. CDR3 amino acids: CSVEEWQPPGEQFF. CDR3 sequence (DNA): TGCAGCGTTGAAGAGTGGCAGCCGCCCGGGGAGCAGTTCTTC.

V and J are TRBV6-1 and TRBJ2-1; D remains ambiguous. CDR3 size: 15 residues. V was cut by 6 bases and J by 9 bases, with 21 bases left in between. Germline CDR1 is MNHNS and CDR2 is SASEGT. DNA of the CDR3: TGTGCCAGCAGCGATCGACACCGTGAAATTCCTGAGCAGTTCTTC. Protein sequence: CASSDRHREIPEQFF.